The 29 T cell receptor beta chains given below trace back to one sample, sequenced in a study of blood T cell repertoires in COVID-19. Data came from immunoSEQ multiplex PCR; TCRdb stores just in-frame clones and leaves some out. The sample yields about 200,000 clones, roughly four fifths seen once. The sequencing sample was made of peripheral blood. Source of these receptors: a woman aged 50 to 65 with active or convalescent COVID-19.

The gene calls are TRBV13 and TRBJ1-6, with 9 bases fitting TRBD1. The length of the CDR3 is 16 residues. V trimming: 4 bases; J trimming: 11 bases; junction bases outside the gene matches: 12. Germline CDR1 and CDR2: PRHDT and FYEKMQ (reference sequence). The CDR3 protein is CASSSRGTGRRTPLHF. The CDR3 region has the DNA TGTGCCAGCAGCTCCCGCGGGACAGGGAGAAGAACACCCCTCCACTTT.

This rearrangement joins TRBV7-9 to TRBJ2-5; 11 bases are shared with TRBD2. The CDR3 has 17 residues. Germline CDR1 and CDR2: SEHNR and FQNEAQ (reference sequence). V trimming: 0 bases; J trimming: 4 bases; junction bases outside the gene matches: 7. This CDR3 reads CASSLAPASGGRETQYF. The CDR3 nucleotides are TGTGCCAGCAGCTTAGCCCCGGCTAGCGGGGGGCGAGAGACCCAGTACTTC.

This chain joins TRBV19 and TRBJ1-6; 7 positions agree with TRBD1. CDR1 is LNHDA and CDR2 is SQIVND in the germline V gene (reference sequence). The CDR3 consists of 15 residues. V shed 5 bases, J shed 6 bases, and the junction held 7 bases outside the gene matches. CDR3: CASSPSRDSNSPLHF. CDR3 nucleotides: TGTGCCAGTAGTCCCTCCCGGGACAGTAATTCACCCCTCCACTTT.

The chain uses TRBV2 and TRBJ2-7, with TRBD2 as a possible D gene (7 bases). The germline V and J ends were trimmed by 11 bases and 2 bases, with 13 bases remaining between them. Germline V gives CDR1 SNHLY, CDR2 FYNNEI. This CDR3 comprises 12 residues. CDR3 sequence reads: CARGAGAYEQYF. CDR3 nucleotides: TGTGCCCGGGGGGCGGGAGCCTACGAGCAGTACTTC.

The CDR3 here is CASRGPGSVGEKLFF. The CDR3 coding sequence is TGTGCCAGCAGGGGACCCGGGAGCGTGGGGGAAAAACTGTTTTTT. This sequence joins TRBV2 and TRBJ1-4; D is perhaps TRBD1 (5 bases). Per the germline V gene, CDR1 is SNHLY and CDR2 is FYNNEI. This CDR3 is 15 amino acids long. Trimming cost V 6 bases and J 8 bases, with 19 bases left between them.

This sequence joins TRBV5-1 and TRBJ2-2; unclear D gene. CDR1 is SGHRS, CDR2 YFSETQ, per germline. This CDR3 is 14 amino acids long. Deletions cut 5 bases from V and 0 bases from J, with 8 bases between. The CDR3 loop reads CASRETPNTGELFF. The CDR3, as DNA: TGCGCCAGCAGGGAGACGCCGAACACCGGGGAGCTGTTTTTT.

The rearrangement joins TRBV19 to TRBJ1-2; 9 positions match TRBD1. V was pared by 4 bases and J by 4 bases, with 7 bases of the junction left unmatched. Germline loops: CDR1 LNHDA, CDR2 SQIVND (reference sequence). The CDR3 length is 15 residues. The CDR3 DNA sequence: TGTGCCAGTAGTACGCGGGACAGGGCGAGCTATGGCTACACCTTC. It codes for CASSTRDRASYGYTF.

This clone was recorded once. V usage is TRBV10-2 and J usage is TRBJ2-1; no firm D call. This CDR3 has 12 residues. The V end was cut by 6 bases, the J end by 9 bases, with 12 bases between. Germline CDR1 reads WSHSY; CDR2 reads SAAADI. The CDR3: CASSSDPGEQFF. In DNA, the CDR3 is TGCGCCAGCAGCTCCGACCCAGGTGAGCAGTTCTTC.

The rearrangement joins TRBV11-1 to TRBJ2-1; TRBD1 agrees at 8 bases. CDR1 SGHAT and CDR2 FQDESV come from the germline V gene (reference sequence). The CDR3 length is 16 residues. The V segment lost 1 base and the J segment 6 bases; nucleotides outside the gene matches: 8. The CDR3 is CASSLGRDRRFNEQFF. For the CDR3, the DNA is TGTGCCAGCAGCTTAGGCCGGGACAGGCGTTTCAATGAGCAGTTCTTC.

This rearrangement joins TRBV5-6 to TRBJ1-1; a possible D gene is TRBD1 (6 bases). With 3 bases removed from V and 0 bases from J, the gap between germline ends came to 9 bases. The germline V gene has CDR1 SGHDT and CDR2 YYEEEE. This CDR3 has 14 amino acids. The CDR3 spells CASSSRGVNTEAFF. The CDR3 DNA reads TGTGCCAGCAGCTCCAGGGGAGTGAACACTGAAGCTTTCTTT. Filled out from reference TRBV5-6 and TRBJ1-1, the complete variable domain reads DAGVTQSPTHLIKTRGQQVTLRCSPKSGHDTVSWYQQALGQGPQFIFQYYEEEERQRGNFPDRFSGHQFPNYSSELNVNALLLGDSALYLCASSSRGVNTEAFFGQGTRLTVV.

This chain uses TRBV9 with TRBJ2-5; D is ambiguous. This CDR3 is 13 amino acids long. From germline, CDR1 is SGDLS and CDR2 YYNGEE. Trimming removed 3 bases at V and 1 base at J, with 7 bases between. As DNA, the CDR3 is TGTGCCAGCAGCGGGAGTCCCCAAGAGACCCAGTACTTC. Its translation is CASSGSPQETQYF.

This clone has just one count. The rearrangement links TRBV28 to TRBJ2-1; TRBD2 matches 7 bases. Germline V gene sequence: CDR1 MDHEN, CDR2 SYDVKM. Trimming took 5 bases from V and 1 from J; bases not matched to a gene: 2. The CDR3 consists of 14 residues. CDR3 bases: TGTGCCAGCAGTCGAGCGGGATCCTACAATGAGCAGTTCTTC. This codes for CASSRAGSYNEQFF.

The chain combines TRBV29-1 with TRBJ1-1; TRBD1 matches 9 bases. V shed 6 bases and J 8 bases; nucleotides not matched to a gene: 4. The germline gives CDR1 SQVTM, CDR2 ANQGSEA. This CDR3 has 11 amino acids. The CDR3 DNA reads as TGCAGCGTCGGACAGGGGACAGAAGCTTTCTTT. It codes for CSVGQGTEAFF. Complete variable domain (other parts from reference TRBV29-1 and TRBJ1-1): SAVISQKPSRDICQRGTSLTIQCQVDSQVTMMFWYRQQPGQSLTLIATANQGSEATYESGFVIDKFPISRPNLTFSTLTVSNMSPEDSSIYLCSVGQGTEAFFGQGTRLTVV.

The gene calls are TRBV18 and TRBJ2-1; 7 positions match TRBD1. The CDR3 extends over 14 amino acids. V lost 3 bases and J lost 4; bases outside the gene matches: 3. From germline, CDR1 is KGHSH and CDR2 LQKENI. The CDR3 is CASSPGQTYNEQFF. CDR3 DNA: TGTGCCAGCTCACCGGGACAGACATACAATGAGCAGTTCTTC.

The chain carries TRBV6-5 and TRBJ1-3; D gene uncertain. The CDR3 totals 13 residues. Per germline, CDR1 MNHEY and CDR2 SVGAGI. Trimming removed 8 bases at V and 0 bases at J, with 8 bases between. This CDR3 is CASRPGSGNTIYF. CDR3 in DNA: TGTGCCAGCCGCCCGGGCTCTGGAAACACCATATATTTT.

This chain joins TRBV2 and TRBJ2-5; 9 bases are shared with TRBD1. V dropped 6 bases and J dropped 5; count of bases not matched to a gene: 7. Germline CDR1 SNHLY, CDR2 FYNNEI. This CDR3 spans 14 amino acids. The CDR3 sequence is CASRSGTGSETQYF. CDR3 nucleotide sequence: TGTGCCAGCAGGAGCGGGACAGGGAGCGAGACCCAGTACTTC.

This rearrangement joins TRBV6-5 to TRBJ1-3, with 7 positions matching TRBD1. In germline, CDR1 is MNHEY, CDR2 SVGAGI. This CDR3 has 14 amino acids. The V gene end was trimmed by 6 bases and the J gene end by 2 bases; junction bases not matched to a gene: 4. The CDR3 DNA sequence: TGTGCCAGCAGGCAGACAGGGACTGGAAACACCATATATTTT. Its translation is CASRQTGTGNTIYF.

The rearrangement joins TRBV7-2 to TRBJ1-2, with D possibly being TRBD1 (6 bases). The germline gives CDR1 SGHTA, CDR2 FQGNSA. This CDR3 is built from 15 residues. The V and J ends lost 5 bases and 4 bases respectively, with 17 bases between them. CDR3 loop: CASSPRGAHRYGYTF. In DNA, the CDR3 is TGTGCCAGCAGCCCGCGGGGGGCGCACCGCTATGGCTACACCTTC.

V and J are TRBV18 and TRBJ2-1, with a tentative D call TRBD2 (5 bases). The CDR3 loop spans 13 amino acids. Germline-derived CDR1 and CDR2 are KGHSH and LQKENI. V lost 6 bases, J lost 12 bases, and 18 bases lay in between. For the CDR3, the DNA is TGTGCCAGCTCTTCCGGACTGGGGTCATGGCAGTTCTTC. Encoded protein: CASSSGLGSWQFF. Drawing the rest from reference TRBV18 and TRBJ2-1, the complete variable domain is NAGVMQNPRHLVRRRGQEARLRCSPMKGHSHVYWYRQLPEEGLKFMVYLQKENIIDESGMPKERFSAEFPKEGPSILRIQQVVRGDSAAYFCASSSGLGSWQFFGPGTRLTVL.

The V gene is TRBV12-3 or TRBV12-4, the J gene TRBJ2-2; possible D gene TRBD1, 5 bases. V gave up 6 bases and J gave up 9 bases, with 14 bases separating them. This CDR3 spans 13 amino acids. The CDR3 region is CASRFLTARELFF. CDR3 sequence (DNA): TGTGCCAGCAGATTCCTGACAGCGCGGGAGCTGTTTTTT.

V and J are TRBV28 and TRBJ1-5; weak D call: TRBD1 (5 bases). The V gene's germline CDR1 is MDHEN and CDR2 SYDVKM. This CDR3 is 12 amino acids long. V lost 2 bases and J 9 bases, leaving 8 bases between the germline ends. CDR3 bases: TGTGCCAGCAGTTTACAGGGAGGGCCCCAGCATTTT. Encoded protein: CASSLQGGPQHF.

The CDR3 loop is CASSSNNRVIETQYF. CDR3 nucleotides: TGTGCCAGCAGTTCCAATAACAGGGTCATCGAGACCCAGTACTTC. The genes are TRBV11-2 and TRBJ2-5, with D possibly TRBD1 on 6 matching bases. This CDR3 contains 15 residues. Germline values: CDR1 SGHAT, CDR2 FQNNGV. V was shortened by 6 bases and J by 5 bases, with 19 bases between the two germline ends.

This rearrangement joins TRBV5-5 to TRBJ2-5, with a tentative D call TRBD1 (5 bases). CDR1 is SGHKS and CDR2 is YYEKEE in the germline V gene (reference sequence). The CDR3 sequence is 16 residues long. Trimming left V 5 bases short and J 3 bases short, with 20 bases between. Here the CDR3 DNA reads TGTGCCAGCAGTTACCGACGCGACAGTAAAAAAGAGACCCAGTACTTC. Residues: CASSYRRDSKKETQYF.

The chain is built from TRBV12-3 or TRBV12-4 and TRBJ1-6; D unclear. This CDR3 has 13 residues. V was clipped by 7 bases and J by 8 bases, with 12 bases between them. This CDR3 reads CASTPGRHSPLHF. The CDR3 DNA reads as TGTGCCAGCACCCCGGGGAGACATTCACCCCTCCACTTT.

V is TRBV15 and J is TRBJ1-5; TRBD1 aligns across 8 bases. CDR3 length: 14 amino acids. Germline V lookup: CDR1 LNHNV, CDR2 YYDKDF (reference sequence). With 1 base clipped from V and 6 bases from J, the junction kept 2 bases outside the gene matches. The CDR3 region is CATSRGTGSQPQHF. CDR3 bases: TGTGCCACCAGCAGAGGGACAGGGTCTCAGCCCCAGCATTTT.

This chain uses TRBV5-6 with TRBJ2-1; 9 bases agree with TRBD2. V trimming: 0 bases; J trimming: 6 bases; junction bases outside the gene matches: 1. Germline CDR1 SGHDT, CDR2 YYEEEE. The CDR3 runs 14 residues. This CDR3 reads CASSLGLAVNEQFF. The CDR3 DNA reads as TGTGCCAGCAGCTTGGGACTAGCGGTCAATGAGCAGTTCTTC. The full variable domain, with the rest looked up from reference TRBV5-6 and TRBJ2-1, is DAGVTQSPTHLIKTRGQQVTLRCSPKSGHDTVSWYQQALGQGPQFIFQYYEEEERQRGNFPDRFSGHQFPNYSSELNVNALLLGDSALYLCASSLGLAVNEQFFGPGTRLTVL.

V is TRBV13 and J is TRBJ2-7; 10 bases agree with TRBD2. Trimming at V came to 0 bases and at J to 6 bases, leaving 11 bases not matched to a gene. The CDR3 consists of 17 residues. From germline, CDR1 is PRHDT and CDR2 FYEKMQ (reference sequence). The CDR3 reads CASSLGLVSGRASEQYF. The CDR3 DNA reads TGTGCCAGCAGCTTAGGCCTTGTGAGCGGGAGGGCCTCCGAGCAGTACTTC.

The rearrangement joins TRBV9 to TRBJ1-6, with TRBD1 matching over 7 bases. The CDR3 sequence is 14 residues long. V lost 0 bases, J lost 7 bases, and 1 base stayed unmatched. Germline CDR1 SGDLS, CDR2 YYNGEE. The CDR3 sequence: CASSVAGGNSPLHF. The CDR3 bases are TGTGCCAGCAGCGTAGCAGGGGGGAATTCACCCCTCCACTTT.

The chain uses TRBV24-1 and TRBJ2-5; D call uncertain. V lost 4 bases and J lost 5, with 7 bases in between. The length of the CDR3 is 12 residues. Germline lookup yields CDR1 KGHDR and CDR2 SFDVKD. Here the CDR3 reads CATSETVETQYF. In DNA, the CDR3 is TGTGCCACCAGTGAAACAGTCGAGACCCAGTACTTC.